The next 5 T cell receptor beta chains were all read from a single sample in a study of blood T cell repertoires in COVID-19. Sequenced by immunoSEQ multiplex PCR; TCRdb stores in-frame clones only, minus some. The sample lists more than 400,000 clones, around 87% occurring once. Sample: PBMCs or T cells enriched from blood (not recorded which). These receptors were collected from a woman younger than 35 who had recovered from COVID-19.

This sequence joins TRBV3-1 (or the pseudogene TRBV3-2) and TRBJ2-5; TRBD1 might be the D (6 bases). V shed 4 bases and J shed 5 bases, with 11 bases lying between them. CDR1 and CDR2 from the germline V gene are LGHDT and YNNKEL (reference sequence). CDR3 length: 13 amino acids. For the CDR3, the DNA is TGTGCCAGCAGCCTCGGGACAACGGAGACCCAGTACTTC. Translation: CASSLGTTETQYF.

This clone was found a few times. The rearrangement links TRBV18 to TRBJ1-3; 8 bases are a match to TRBD1. The V gene's germline CDR1 is KGHSH and CDR2 LQKENI. The V and J ends lost 4 bases and 4 bases, in that order; junction bases with no gene match: 12. The CDR3 runs 17 residues. CDR3 region: CASSLFWTGSDGNTIYF. CDR3 DNA sequence: TGTGCCAGCTCACTATTTTGGACAGGGTCTGACGGAAACACCATATATTTT.

This clone occurred a few times. CDR3 nucleotides: TGTGCCAGCAGCGGTTATCGGGAAAGCTCCTATAATTCACCCCTCCACTTT. Translation: CASSGYRESSYNSPLHF. This chain uses TRBV28 with TRBJ1-6; D is uncertain. V dropped 6 bases and J dropped 0 bases, with 15 bases sitting between them. CDR1 and CDR2 from the germline V gene are MDHEN and SYDVKM. The CDR3 covers 17 residues.

The chain employs TRBV9 and TRBJ1-2; D is ambiguous. CDR1 SGDLS and CDR2 YYNGEE come from the germline V gene. V dropped 7 bases and J dropped 4 bases, with 8 bases sitting between them. The CDR3 is 11 amino acids. In nucleotides, the CDR3 is TGTGCCAGCTCGGGATTCTATGGCTACACCTTC. It encodes CASSGFYGYTF. The full variable domain, its missing parts supplied by reference TRBV9 and TRBJ1-2, is DSGVTQTPKHLITATGQRVTLRCSPRSGDLSVYWYQQSLDQGLQFLIQYYNGEERAKGNILERFSAQQFPDLHSELNLSSLELGDSALYFCASSGFYGYTFGSGTRLTVV.

The chain joins TRBV21-1 to TRBJ2-3; whether TRBD1, the table's D call, matches the DNA was not checked. TRBV21-1 is reported as a pseudogene. CDR3 length equals 13 residues. CDR3 coding DNA: TGTGCCAGCAGAAGGGGTCTCACAGATACGCAGTATTTT. This codes for CASRRGLTDTQYF.